Following are 14 T cell receptor beta chains from one sample sequenced in a study of shared clonotypes between healthy human individuals. Sequencing was performed with immunoSEQ multiplex PCR; in TCRdb, only in-frame clones are kept and a portion is missing. The table shows 600,000 to 800,000 clones, with approximately 72% occurring only once. Specimen: memory CD4+ T cells sorted from blood. As for subset: CD45RA-negative fraction. The receptor source for this set is a woman under 40 in good health.

The V gene is TRBV7-9, the J gene TRBJ1-5, with D perhaps TRBD1 (5 bases). From germline, CDR1 is SEHNR and CDR2 FQNEAQ (reference sequence). The CDR3 totals 15 residues. Trimming took off 5 bases at V and 4 bases at J, with 15 bases between the two ends. The DNA for the CDR3 is TGTGCCAGCAGCCCCCCCGGGGCAGGGAATCAGCCCCAGCATTTT. Protein sequence: CASSPPGAGNQPQHF.

The chain joins TRBV11-2 to TRBJ2-5, with D hard to call. The germline V and J ends were trimmed by 3 bases and 1 base, with 9 bases remaining between them. The CDR3 is 14 amino acids. Germline assignment: CDR1 SGHAT and CDR2 FQNNGV. The CDR3 here is CASSFSDGQETQYF. CDR3 coding DNA: TGTGCCAGCAGCTTTAGTGACGGCCAAGAGACCCAGTACTTC.

The V and J genes are TRBV4-2 and TRBJ2-5; TRBD1 matches at 8 bases. Germline V lookup: CDR1 LGHNA, CDR2 YNFKEQ. With 0 bases clipped from V and 4 bases from J, the junction kept 4 bases outside the gene matches. The CDR3 runs 15 residues. CDR3 sequence reads: CASSQELQGGETQYF. In nucleotides, the CDR3 is TGTGCCAGCAGCCAAGAGCTACAGGGGGGAGAGACCCAGTACTTC.

The rearrangement links TRBV27 to TRBJ1-5; no firm D call. The CDR3 spans 13 residues. Trimming removed 6 bases at V and 2 bases at J, with 8 bases between. CDR1 is MNHEY, CDR2 SMNVEV, per germline (reference sequence). The CDR3 sequence: CASSYRRNQPQHF. The CDR3 nucleotides read TGTGCCAGCAGCTATCGGCGCAATCAGCCCCAGCATTTT.

The V gene is TRBV28, the J gene TRBJ1-2, with 7 bases identical to TRBD1. Germline-derived CDR1 and CDR2 are MDHEN and SYDVKM. The CDR3 spans 14 residues. J was trimmed by 6 bases and V by 4 bases; bases with no gene match: 8. CDR3 DNA sequence: TGTGCCAGCAGTTCCGGACAGGCGGCCGATGGCTACACCTTC. Its translation is CASSSGQAADGYTF.

The chain has TRBV5-4 and TRBJ2-1; D assignment may be TRBD1 or TRBD2 (5 bases each). V gave up 4 bases and J gave up 8 bases, with 19 bases separating them. The CDR3 length is 15 residues. Germline-derived CDR1 and CDR2 are SGHNT and YYREEE (reference sequence). Here the CDR3 DNA reads TGTGCCAGCAGCGTTGTGGGGGATCGGGGAGATGAGCAGTTCTTC. This gives the protein CASSVVGDRGDEQFF.

This chain uses TRBV5-1 with TRBJ2-7, with 13 nucleotides matching TRBD2. CDR1 and CDR2 (germline): SGHRS, YFSETQ. With V trimmed by 5 bases and J by 0 bases, 5 bases remained unmatched. The length of the CDR3 is 16 residues. The CDR3 nucleotides read TGCGCCAGCAGACCGACTAGCGGGAGGCTCTCCTACGAGCAGTACTTC. It is translated as CASRPTSGRLSYEQYF.

The chain has TRBV7-2 and TRBJ2-2; 8 nucleotides match TRBD1. The V and J ends lost 3 bases and 7 bases, in that order; junction bases with no gene match: 4. The CDR3 extends over 14 amino acids. CDR1 and CDR2 (germline): SGHTA, FQGNSA. The CDR3 region is CASSFGQGGGELFF. In DNA form, the CDR3 reads TGTGCCAGCAGCTTTGGACAGGGCGGCGGGGAGCTGTTTTTT. Together with reference TRBV7-2 and TRBJ2-2, the CDR3 gives the full variable domain: GAGVSQSPSNKVTEKGKDVELRCDPISGHTALYWYRQSLGQGLEFLIYFQGNSAPDKSGLPSDRFSAERTGGSVSTLTIQRTQQEDSAVYLCASSFGQGGGELFFGEGSRLTVL.

This chain links TRBV5-1 with TRBJ2-4; TRBD1 might be the D (6 bases). V shed 4 bases and J shed 3 bases, with 23 bases lying between them. The CDR3 runs 18 residues. CDR1 SGHRS and CDR2 YFSETQ come from the germline V gene. DNA of the CDR3: TGCGCCAGCAGCGAACAGGGTTCGGGGCACCCGGGCAAAAACATTCAGTACTTC. Protein: CASSEQGSGHPGKNIQYF.

This chain uses TRBV10-2 with TRBJ1-1, with TRBD1 matching 7 bases. The V gene's germline CDR1 is WSHSY and CDR2 SAAADI. J was trimmed by 4 bases and V by 3 bases; bases with no gene match: 5. CDR3 length: 14 amino acids. In nucleotides, the CDR3 is TGCGCCAGCAGTGAACAGGGGTTCGCCACTGAAGCTTTCTTT. Its translation: CASSEQGFATEAFF.

This clone was counted only a few times. Other DNA sequences in the sample encode the same CDR3. The chain uses TRBV29-1 and TRBJ2-7, with D uncertain. Germline CDR1 is SQVTM and CDR2 is ANQGSEA. This CDR3 region has 11 residues. The V end lost 5 bases, the J end lost 4 bases, and 9 bases lay between the germline ends. The CDR3 reads CSVSDAYEQYF. The CDR3 coding sequence is TGCAGCGTTTCAGACGCGTACGAGCAGTACTTC.

This sequence joins TRBV2 and TRBJ1-5; 7 nucleotides align to TRBD1. Per the germline V gene, CDR1 is SNHLY and CDR2 is FYNNEI. This CDR3 has 14 amino acids. With V trimmed by 5 bases and J by 2 bases, 3 bases remained unmatched. The CDR3 is CASSQTGRNQPQHF. In nucleotides, the CDR3 is TGTGCCAGCAGTCAGACAGGGCGCAATCAGCCCCAGCATTTT.

A remark on this clone: Additional DNA sequences in this sample encode the identical CDR3. The CDR3 is CASSLDGNTGELFF. As DNA, the CDR3 is TGCGCCAGCAGCTTGGACGGCAACACCGGGGAGCTGTTTTTT. The rearrangement joins TRBV5-1 to TRBJ2-2; D uncertain. Trimming removed 0 bases from V and 2 bases from J, with 5 bases in between. The V gene's germline CDR1 is SGHRS and CDR2 YFSETQ. This CDR3 comprises 14 residues.

The chain couples TRBV15 to TRBJ2-5; possibly TRBD1 for D (6 bases). Germline CDR1 and CDR2: LNHNV and YYDKDF (reference sequence). This CDR3 is 16 amino acids long. The ends were cut back, 3 bases at V and 4 bases at J, with 18 bases in the middle. The CDR3 protein is CATSRDRQARGETQYF. CDR3 bases: TGTGCCACCAGCAGGGATAGACAGGCTAGGGGAGAGACCCAGTACTTC.